This entry lists 24 T cell receptor beta chains sequenced from one sample in a study of blood T cell repertoires in COVID-19. The assay was immunoSEQ multiplex PCR, and TCRdb's table has in-frame clones only and misses some. The sample lists 200,000 or so clones; roughly four fifths were seen once. Specimen: peripheral blood. The receptors come from a woman aged 25 to 39 with acute or convalescent COVID-19.

The sample holds a few counts of this clone. This rearrangement joins TRBV15 to TRBJ1-6; tentatively, D is TRBD1 (6 bases). Germline CDR1 is LNHNV and CDR2 is YYDKDF (reference sequence). V was cut by 0 bases and J by 9 bases, with 21 bases left in between. The CDR3 is 18 residues long. CDR3 in DNA: TGTGCCACCAGCAGAGATCCACCTTGGACAGAGAGGGGTTCACCCCTCCACTTT. Translated: CATSRDPPWTERGSPLHF.

This rearrangement joins TRBV2 to TRBJ2-5; weak D call: TRBD2 (6 bases). V was pared by 6 bases and J by 2 bases, with 13 bases between. Germline values: CDR1 SNHLY, CDR2 FYNNEI. The CDR3 sequence is 14 residues long. The CDR3 sequence is CASRGRDLQETQYF. The DNA of the CDR3 is TGTGCCAGCAGGGGAAGGGACTTGCAAGAGACCCAGTACTTC.

This chain joins TRBV25-1 and TRBJ1-2, with D unresolved. This CDR3 region has 16 residues. In germline, CDR1 is MGHDK, CDR2 SYGVNS. V lost 5 bases and J 0 bases, leaving 16 bases between the germline ends. The CDR3 loop reads CASSPLGLDANYGYTF. CDR3 nucleotides: TGTGCCAGCAGTCCTCTAGGTTTAGACGCTAACTATGGCTACACCTTC.

V gene TRBV27 combines with J gene TRBJ2-5; possible D gene TRBD2, 5 bases. V shed 6 bases and J shed 3 bases, with 11 bases lying between them. This CDR3 spans 13 amino acids. Germline V CDR1 and CDR2: MNHEY, SMNVEV (reference sequence). The CDR3 is CASRPDWKETQYF. In nucleotides, the CDR3 is TGTGCCAGCAGACCGGACTGGAAAGAGACCCAGTACTTC.

The chain combines TRBV12-3 or TRBV12-4 with TRBJ2-1, with 9 nucleotides matching TRBD2. Trimming cost V 6 bases and J 14 bases; bases outside gene matches: 5. The CDR3 consists of 11 residues. For the CDR3, the DNA is TGTGCCAGCAGCGCTAAGCGGGAGGAGTTCTTC. Amino acid sequence: CASSAKREEFF.

This clone turned up a few times. V and J are TRBV5-5 and TRBJ1-1; weak D call: TRBD1 (5 bases). CDR1 and CDR2 from the germline V gene are SGHKS and YYEKEE (reference sequence). V lost 4 bases, J lost 1 base, and 11 bases lay in between. This CDR3 is built from 14 residues. DNA of the CDR3: TGTGCCAGCAGCATCAGGGAGGGGAACACTGAAGCTTTCTTT. Its protein product is CASSIREGNTEAFF.

The chain combines TRBV6-5 with TRBJ2-1, with TRBD1 matching over 10 bases. Germline lookup yields CDR1 MNHEY and CDR2 SVGAGI. The CDR3 is made up of 14 amino acids. V was pared by 6 bases and J by 8 bases, with 7 bases of the junction left unmatched. The CDR3 spells CASRPGQGKDEQFF. The CDR3, as DNA: TGTGCCAGCAGGCCGGGACAGGGGAAAGATGAGCAGTTCTTC.

This sequence joins TRBV13 and TRBJ1-1, with D perhaps matching TRBD1 (6 bases). Germline CDR1 PRHDT, CDR2 FYEKMQ (reference sequence). The CDR3 is made up of 13 amino acids. Trimming took off 0 bases at V and 4 bases at J, with 6 bases between the two ends. The CDR3: CASSLGGGTEAFF. The CDR3 DNA sequence: TGTGCCAGCAGCTTAGGAGGGGGCACTGAAGCTTTCTTT.

The DNA of the CDR3 is TGTGCCAGCAGTGACTCACAAGACCATCGGGACGAGCAGTACTTC. Translating gives CASSDSQDHRDEQYF. J is TRBJ2-7 and V is TRBV6-4; D unresolved. The length of the CDR3 is 15 residues. The germline V and J ends were trimmed by 0 bases and 5 bases, with 14 bases remaining between them. The germline V gene encodes CDR1 MRHNA and CDR2 SNTAGT.

This rearrangement joins TRBV6-5 to TRBJ1-4; unclear D gene. Germline values: CDR1 MNHEY, CDR2 SVGAGI. The CDR3 runs to 13 residues. Trimming removed 10 bases from V and 8 bases from J, with 17 bases in between. CDR3 DNA sequence: TGTGCCACTCGGAGGACTGGCGACGAAAAACTGTTTTTT. Its protein is CATRRTGDEKLFF.

The chain employs TRBV7-9 and TRBJ1-2; 11 bases match TRBD1. J was trimmed by 4 bases and V by 5 bases; bases with no gene match: 12. From germline, CDR1 is SEHNR and CDR2 FQNEAQ (reference sequence). This CDR3 comprises 17 residues. This CDR3 is CASSPSYRDRGFYGYTF. CDR3 sequence (DNA): TGTGCCAGCAGCCCAAGTTACAGGGACAGGGGGTTCTATGGCTACACCTTC.

The rearrangement uses TRBV27 and TRBJ1-4; 8 nucleotides match TRBD1. The CDR3 runs to 16 residues. Trimming removed 6 bases from V and 3 bases from J; junction bases left unmatched: 9. The germline CDR1 and CDR2 sequences are MNHEY and SMNVEV (reference sequence). The CDR3 sequence is CASRGQGPAPNEKLFF. In DNA form, the CDR3 reads TGTGCCAGCAGAGGACAGGGACCAGCACCTAATGAAAAACTGTTTTTT.

The V gene is TRBV10-2, the J gene TRBJ1-1; D is perhaps TRBD1 (6 bases). The CDR3 extends over 15 amino acids. V shed 6 bases and J shed 0 bases, with 14 bases lying between them. The germline V gene has CDR1 WSHSY and CDR2 SAAADI. The CDR3 loop reads CASSARGGLNTEAFF. The CDR3 bases are TGCGCCAGCAGCGCCCGGGGGGGGCTGAACACTGAAGCTTTCTTT.

The chain couples TRBV15 to TRBJ2-3, with 9 bases fitting TRBD2. The J segment lost 6 bases and the V segment lost 0 bases, leaving 19 bases of the junction unmatched. Germline V gene lookup returns CDR1 LNHNV and CDR2 YYDKDF (reference sequence). The CDR3 contains 20 residues. In nucleotides, the CDR3 is TGTGCCACCAGCAGAGATCCCCGAAATCCCGGAGCGGGAGGCTTGGATACGCAGTATTTT. This sequence encodes CATSRDPRNPGAGGLDTQYF.

The rearrangement links TRBV4-2 to TRBJ2-5, with D tentatively TRBD1 (5 bases). The CDR3 has 15 residues. Trimming took 3 bases from V and 4 from J, leaving 15 bases between them. In germline, CDR1 is LGHNA, CDR2 YNFKEQ. CDR3 sequence reads: CASSQYNGQGETQYF. The CDR3 coding sequence is TGTGCCAGCAGCCAGTATAACGGACAAGGAGAGACCCAGTACTTC.

The chain combines TRBV6-5 with TRBJ1-1; D ambiguous. The CDR3 is 15 amino acids. The ends were cut back, 2 bases at V and 1 base at J, with 11 bases in the middle. Germline values: CDR1 MNHEY, CDR2 SVGAGI. The CDR3 spells CASSYVAGRNTEAFF. Here the CDR3 DNA reads TGTGCCAGCAGTTACGTGGCAGGCCGGAACACTGAAGCTTTCTTT.

This clone was picked up one time. This sequence joins TRBV29-1 and TRBJ2-5; tentative D call: TRBD1 (5 bases). Trimming shortened V by 7 bases and J by 5 bases, and 14 bases separated the two germline ends. Germline V gene sequence: CDR1 SQVTM, CDR2 ANQGSEA. CDR3 length: 12 amino acids. CDR3 DNA sequence: TGCAGCGCCAACATGGGGCCGGAGACCCAGTACTTC. It translates to CSANMGPETQYF.

The chain combines TRBV6-5 with TRBJ2-7; possible D gene TRBD1, 6 bases. Germline CDR1 MNHEY, CDR2 SVGAGI. This CDR3 has 15 residues. Trimming stripped 2 bases from V and 2 bases from J, with 13 bases between. The CDR3 loop reads CASSYATGLAYEQYF. As DNA, the CDR3 is TGTGCCAGCAGTTACGCGACAGGCCTGGCCTACGAGCAGTACTTC.

The chain couples TRBV7-2 to TRBJ2-1, with D perhaps TRBD2 (5 bases). Trimming took off 6 bases at V and 2 bases at J, with 11 bases between the two ends. Per the germline V gene, CDR1 is SGHTA and CDR2 is FQGNSA. The CDR3 runs 14 residues. The CDR3 region has the DNA TGTGCCAGCAGAACCCCCGGGACCTACAATGAGCAGTTCTTC. This translates into CASRTPGTYNEQFF.

The CDR3 region is CASSFAGGNTYEQYF. The CDR3 region has the DNA TGTGCCAGCAGCTTTGCCGGCGGGAACACGTACGAGCAGTACTTC. This rearrangement joins TRBV5-5 to TRBJ2-7; tentative D call: TRBD2 (6 bases). V was pared by 2 bases and J by 4 bases, with 16 bases between. This CDR3 has 15 amino acids. Germline V gives CDR1 SGHKS, CDR2 YYEKEE (reference sequence).

This clone was detected once. The V and J genes are TRBV6-2 or TRBV6-3 and TRBJ1-1; tentative D call: TRBD1 (6 bases). Trimming removed 6 bases from V and 0 bases from J, with 14 bases in between. Germline-derived CDR1 and CDR2 are MNHEY and SVGEGT. The CDR3 extends over 15 amino acids. The CDR3 DNA is TGTGCCAGCAGCTCCCCTACAGGGCTGAACACTGAAGCTTTCTTT. Translated: CASSSPTGLNTEAFF.

This clone was seen just once. The gene calls are TRBV2 and TRBJ1-2; no firm D call. Trimming pared 10 bases from V and 5 bases from J, leaving 11 bases between. CDR3 size: 11 residues. Germline V gives CDR1 SNHLY, CDR2 FYNNEI. The CDR3 loop reads CATDIIYGYTF. The CDR3 DNA sequence: TGTGCCACCGACATAATATATGGCTACACCTTC. The full variable domain, with the rest looked up from reference TRBV2 and TRBJ1-2, is EPEVTQTPSHQVTQMGQEVILRCVPISNHLYFYWYRQILGQKVEFLVSFYNNEISEKSEIFDDQFSVERPDGSNFTLKIRSTKLEDSAMYFCATDIIYGYTFGSGTRLTVV.

The chain uses TRBV28 and TRBJ2-6; 8 bases are shared with TRBD2. From germline, CDR1 is MDHEN and CDR2 SYDVKM. The trim removed 6 bases at V and 4 bases at J, leaving 5 bases unmatched. The CDR3 loop spans 15 amino acids. CDR3 sequence reads: CASRSGGAGANVLTF. CDR3 DNA sequence: TGTGCCAGCAGGTCCGGGGGGGCCGGGGCCAACGTCCTGACTTTC.

The V and J genes are TRBV5-6 and TRBJ2-7; D is ambiguous. The CDR3 loop spans 13 amino acids. In germline, CDR1 is SGHDT, CDR2 YYEEEE. With 1 base removed from V and 1 base from J, the gap between germline ends came to 6 bases. The DNA of the CDR3 is TGTGCCAGCAGCTTGTACGGGTCCTACGAGCAGTACTTC. Its translation is CASSLYGSYEQYF.